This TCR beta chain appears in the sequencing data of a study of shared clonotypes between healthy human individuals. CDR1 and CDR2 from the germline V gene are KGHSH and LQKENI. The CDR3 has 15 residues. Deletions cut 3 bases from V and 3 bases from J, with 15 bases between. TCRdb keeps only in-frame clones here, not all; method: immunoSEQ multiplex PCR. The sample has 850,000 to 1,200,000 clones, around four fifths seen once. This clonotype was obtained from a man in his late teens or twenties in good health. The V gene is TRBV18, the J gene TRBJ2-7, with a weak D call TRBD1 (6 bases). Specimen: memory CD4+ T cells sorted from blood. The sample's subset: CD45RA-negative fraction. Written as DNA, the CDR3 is TGTGCCAGCTCACCTTCCGGGACACTCGGCTACGAGCAGTACTTC. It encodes CASSPSGTLGYEQYF.